What follows describes a single T cell receptor beta chain. This entry is derived from a study of blood T cell repertoires in COVID-19. Between the trimmed V and J ends, which lost 0 bases and 8 bases, there was a span of 10 bases. The CDR3 totals 13 residues. CDR1 is GTSNPN, CDR2 SVGIG, per germline (reference sequence). Original data processing: Nucleated cell number was recorded as an estimate derived from reference gene primer amplification. Libraries were prepared by immunoSEQ multiplex PCR; TCRdb keeps only in-frame clonotypes and omits some of them. V, J and clone size are taken as reported in that table, and D and trimming were inferred from the DNA itself. Among roughly 250,000 clones listed, approximately 85% were seen once. Participants had their cohort set by participant-reported clinical history. What the recovered Cohort 3 donors had was two negative PCRs, clearance, or symptom resolution.

The sequence came from a woman aged 25-40 years who had recovered from COVID-19. The rearrangement links TRBV30 to TRBJ2-2, with TRBD1 as a possible D gene (6 bases). The specimen sequenced was PBMCs or T cells enriched from blood (not recorded which). The chain's CDR3 is CAWSVQGVGELFF. The DNA for the CDR3 is TGTGCCTGGAGTGTACAGGGAGTAGGGGAGCTGTTTTTT.